This T cell receptor beta chain originates from a study of blood T cell repertoires in COVID-19. This CDR3 has 16 residues. With 2 bases clipped from V and 7 bases from J, the junction kept 11 bases outside the gene matches. Germline V gene sequence: CDR1 LGHDT, CDR2 YNNKEL (reference sequence). Sequenced by immunoSEQ multiplex PCR; TCRdb stores in-frame clones only, minus some. The sample records under 300,000 clones, about 91% being singletons. This rearrangement joins TRBV3-1 (or the pseudogene TRBV3-2) to TRBJ2-7; 10 bases map to TRBD1. The clonotype was recovered from a woman in her forties with acute COVID-19. Material: PBMCs or T cells enriched from blood (not recorded which). The CDR3 reads CASSQHRQGAFWEQYF. The CDR3 DNA sequence: TGTGCCAGCAGCCAACATCGACAGGGGGCCTTCTGGGAGCAGTACTTC.